Here is one TCR beta chain with its context. These data are taken from a study of PD-1 blockade in classical Hodgkin lymphoma. Documented time point: cycle 4 day 1 (C4D1), after more than 5 weeks of nivolumab. Every patient was affected by relapse after autologous stem cell transplantation, while exposure to brentuximab vedotin was not uniform. Generated by immunoSEQ multiplex PCR, the TCRdb table keeps only in-frame clones and is missing some. The sample shows 12,000 to 15,000 clones, roughly 80% of them seen only once. V shed 6 bases and J shed 10 bases, with 15 bases lying between them. Per the germline V gene, CDR1 is MNHNY and CDR2 is SVGAGI (reference sequence). The CDR3 sequence is 12 residues long.

This TCR came from a human donor with classical Hodgkin lymphoma. The chain carries TRBV6-6 and TRBJ2-5; D is perhaps TRBD1 (6 bases). The sample consisted of peripheral blood mononuclear cells (PBMCs), taken before the fourth cycle of nivolumab. The CDR3 here is CASRSPRGIQYF. DNA of the CDR3: TGTGCCAGCAGATCGCCCAGGGGAATCCAGTACTTC.